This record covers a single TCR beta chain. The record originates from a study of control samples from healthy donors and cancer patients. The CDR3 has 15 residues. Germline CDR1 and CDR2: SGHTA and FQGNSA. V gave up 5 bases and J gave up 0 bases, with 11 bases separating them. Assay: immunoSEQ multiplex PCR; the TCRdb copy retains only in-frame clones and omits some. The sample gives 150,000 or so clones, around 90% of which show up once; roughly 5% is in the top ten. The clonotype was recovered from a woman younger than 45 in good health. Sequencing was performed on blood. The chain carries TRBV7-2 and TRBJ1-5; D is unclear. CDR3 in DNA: TGTGCCAGCAGCCCCGCGACCTTTAGCAATCAGCCCCAGCATTTT. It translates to CASSPATFSNQPQHF.